This TCR beta chain was found in a study of shared clonotypes between healthy human individuals. Study context: The people who gave samples were a couple of women and a few men aged 18 to 49.

The CDR3 has 15 amino acids. Deletions cut 2 bases from V and 3 bases from J, with 14 bases between. Germline V lookup: CDR1 SGHKS, CDR2 YYEKEE (reference sequence). TCRdb's table, derived via immunoSEQ multiplex PCR, lists solely in-frame clones and lacks some. The sample carries around 2.5 million clones, under 95% recorded once. Sequenced sample: naive CD4+ T cells from PBMCs. Subset defined: CD45RA+ positively selected. This sequence was found in a man younger than 35 in good health. Some clones in this sample may be carry-over from other donors' samples. The rearrangement uses TRBV5-5 and TRBJ1-2; D might be TRBD1 (6 bases). CDR3 residues: CASSFRSPGDYGYTF. Written as DNA, the CDR3 is TGTGCCAGCAGCTTCCGGTCCCCAGGGGACTATGGCTACACCTTC.